A selection of T cell receptor beta chains follows, all from one sample in a study of T-cell reconstitution after alpha-beta-depleted transplantation in children. TCRdb re-called the PCR reads with MiXCR, one entry per CDR3 protein. The table shows fewer than 750,000 distinct CDR3 sequences, with 25% to 30% occurring only once. The material sequenced was PBMCs, taken before TCRalphabeta/CD19-depleted stem cell transplant. The receptors were sampled from a boy under three years old with Wiskott-Aldrich syndrome, due to receive a stem cell transplant. Both conserved end residues are part of each CDR3. D genes are given only for firm matches. Clone size is shown for a subset of rows, as once, few, many or a class of expanded clone.

J | V | size | D | CDR3 | DNA
TRBJ2-1 | TRBV7-8 | - | - | CASSLGRFTQFF | TGTGCCAGCAGCTTAGGTCGCTTCACCCAGTTCTTC
TRBJ2-1 | TRBV29-1 | few | - | CSLTGEAYNEQFF | TGCAGTCTTACAGGGGAGGCCTACAATGAGCAGTTCTTC
TRBJ2-3 | TRBV3-1 | few | TRBD2 | CASSFIAGGDTQYF | TGTGCCAGCAGCTTCATAGCGGGAGGAGATACGCAGTATTTT
TRBJ1-1 | TRBV18 | few | - | CASSHGLTRNTEAFF | TGTGCCAGCTCACATGGACTCACTCGGAACACTGAAGCTTTCTTT
TRBJ2-3 | TRBV6-1 | few | - | CASNPRASTDTQYF | TGTGCCAGCAACCCCAGGGCTAGCACAGATACGCAGTATTTT
TRBJ2-7 | TRBV21-1 | few | - | CASSKRGGRKIYEQYF | TGTGCCAGCAGCAAACGGGGCGGGAGGAAGATCTACGAGCAGTACTTC
TRBJ2-5 | TRBV15 | - | - | CATSTREETQYF | TGTGCCACCAGCACCAGGGAAGAGACCCAGTACTTC
TRBJ2-3 | TRBV24-1 | - | TRBD2 | CATSDPLAGNTDTQYF | TGTGCCACCAGTGATCCCCTAGCGGGGAACACAGATACGCAGTATTTT
TRBJ1-2 | TRBV30 | - | TRBD1 | CAWTRGGQGGGYTF | TGTGCCTGGACCCGCGGTGGACAGGGCGGTGGCTACACCTTC
TRBJ2-3 | TRBV5-1 | few | - | CASSGEGGNTQYF | TGCGCCAGCAGTGGAGAAGGGGGTAATACGCAGTATTTT
TRBJ2-7 | TRBV12-3/TRBV12-4 | few | TRBD2 | CASSGLAGTYEQYF | TGTGCCAGCAGCGGACTAGCGGGAACCTACGAGCAGTACTTC
TRBJ2-1 | TRBV20-1 | - | - | CSARDVSGGSSYNEQFF | TGCAGTGCTAGAGATGTTTCAGGAGGGAGCTCCTACAATGAGCAGTTCTTC
TRBJ2-1 | TRBV5-4 | few | - | CASSPADGSYNEQFF | TGTGCCAGCAGCCCAGCGGACGGCTCCTACAATGAGCAGTTCTTC
TRBJ2-4 | TRBV5-1 | few | - | CASSPTGPANIQYF | TGCGCCAGCAGCCCAACCGGCCCGGCCAACATTCAGTACTTC